Listed here are 7 T cell receptor beta chains from one sample, sequenced in a study of cytomegalovirus exposure and HLA in healthy donors listed by TCRdb under 2017. Libraries were prepared through the immunoSEQ multiplex PCR assay. TCRdb holds this immuneACCESS table with in-frame rearrangements only. Some clones are missing; in checked studies, unresolved V genes explain under half, and the rest has no known cause. The sample table records 150,000 to 200,000 clones; approximately 86% of these occur just once. The ten largest make up roughly 2.6% of the sample. The sample comprised PBMCs. These receptors originate from a man in his late teens or twenties in good health and CMV-seropositive.

V gene TRBV29-1 combines with J gene TRBJ2-1; 11 nucleotides agree with TRBD2. The CDR3 spans 17 residues. V shed 6 bases and J 0 bases; nucleotides not matched to a gene: 10. Germline V CDR1 and CDR2: SQVTM, ANQGSEA. The CDR3 region has the DNA TGCAGCGTGTTAGCTAGCGGGAGGACGAGCTCCTACAATGAGCAGTTCTTC. Protein product: CSVLASGRTSSYNEQFF.

V and J are TRBV29-1 and TRBJ2-5; 7 bases are shared with TRBD1. This CDR3 is built from 14 residues. Looked up from germline, CDR1 is SQVTM and CDR2 is ANQGSEA. Here the CDR3 DNA reads TGCAGTGCCTCGGGGACAGACGCCCAAGAGACCCAGTACTTC. Amino acids: CSASGTDAQETQYF.

This clone was seen just once. This sequence joins TRBV5-1 and TRBJ1-3, with TRBD1 matching 7 bases. The CDR3 loop spans 15 amino acids. CDR1 is SGHRS and CDR2 is YFSETQ in the germline V gene. Trimming cost V 4 bases and J 0 bases; bases outside gene matches: 4. Here the CDR3 reads CASSLGQSSGNTIYF. The CDR3 DNA reads as TGCGCCAGCAGCCTGGGACAGAGCTCTGGAAACACCATATATTTT.

The V gene is TRBV10-3, the J gene TRBJ1-3; 8 nucleotides agree with TRBD1. Germline V lookup: CDR1 ENHRY, CDR2 SYGVKD. The V gene end was trimmed by 2 bases and the J gene end by 4 bases; junction bases not matched to a gene: 7. This CDR3 has 16 residues. CDR3 coding DNA: TGTGCCATCAGTGAGGACCCCGCAGGGGGCGGAAACACCATATATTTT. It specifies CAISEDPAGGGNTIYF.

J is TRBJ2-3 and V is TRBV7-2, with D uncertain. This CDR3 region has 13 residues. V lost 6 bases to trimming and J lost 4 bases, with 11 bases between them. Germline V gene data show CDR1 as SGHTA and CDR2 as FQGNSA. CDR3 bases: TGTGCCAGCAGGAATCAACTCGCAGATACGCAGTATTTT. Its translation is CASRNQLADTQYF.

The chain joins TRBV5-4 to TRBJ1-3; tentatively, D is TRBD1 (6 bases). This CDR3 spans 14 amino acids. The V end was cut by 0 bases, the J end by 8 bases, with 12 bases between. CDR1 SGHNT and CDR2 YYREEE come from the germline V gene (reference sequence). CDR3 bases: TGTGCCAGCAGCTTGGGGACGGGGGGCGACACCATATATTTT. Encoded protein: CASSLGTGGDTIYF.

V is TRBV2 and J is TRBJ2-1; 8 nucleotides align to TRBD2. Germline trimming cut 0 bases from V and 6 bases from J; bases unmatched to any gene: 1. The CDR3 is made up of 14 amino acids. From germline, CDR1 is SNHLY and CDR2 FYNNEI. Here the CDR3 reads CASSEALAGNEQFF. CDR3 bases: TGTGCCAGCAGTGAAGCGCTAGCGGGCAATGAGCAGTTCTTC.